What follows describes a single TCR beta chain. The data stem from a study of shared clonotypes between healthy human individuals. Division of CD4+ cells produced a CD45RA+ naive subset and a CD45RA-negative memory subset. Libraries were prepared by immunoSEQ multiplex PCR; TCRdb keeps only in-frame clonotypes and omits some of them. The sample records more than 2 million clones, more than 90% being singletons. This CDR3 contains 15 residues. The V gene's germline CDR1 is MDHEN and CDR2 SYDVKM. V gave up 3 bases and J gave up 0 bases; unmatched junction bases: 3. This receptor was obtained from a man between 18 and 35 years old in good health. The genes are TRBV28 and TRBJ2-7, with 9 bases that match TRBD1. Input material: naive CD4+ T cells sorted from blood. The subset was: CD45RA+ positively selected. In DNA form, the CDR3 reads TGTGCCAGCAGTTTGGACAGGGGCCTCTCCTACGAGCAGTACTTC. This codes for CASSLDRGLSYEQYF.